These 27 T cell receptor beta chains came from one sample sequenced in a study of blood T cell repertoires in COVID-19. Data came from immunoSEQ multiplex PCR; TCRdb stores just in-frame clones and leaves some out. The data contain 250,000 to 300,000 clones, about 87% of them singletons. Sequencing input: peripheral blood. The receptors shown here come from a woman aged 65 to 85 with COVID-19, enrolled during active disease.

The V call is TRBV6-5, the J call TRBJ2-2; 7 bases align to TRBD1. V gave up 9 bases and J gave up 2 bases; unmatched junction bases: 6. The CDR3 runs 14 residues. CDR1 and CDR2 from the germline V gene are MNHEY and SVGAGI. As DNA, the CDR3 is TGTGCCAGTAACAGGGGCCCCAACACCGGGGAGCTGTTTTTT. Its translation: CASNRGPNTGELFF.

Written as DNA, the CDR3 is TGTGCCATCAGCCAGGACAGAAATGAAAAACTGTTTTTT. Translation: CAISQDRNEKLFF. The J gene is TRBJ1-4, the V gene TRBV10-3, with TRBD1 as a possible D gene (6 bases). The CDR3 has 13 amino acids. Trimming shortened V by 6 bases and J by 5 bases, and 10 bases separated the two germline ends. Looked up from germline, CDR1 is ENHRY and CDR2 is SYGVKD.

This clone has just one count. The rearrangement uses TRBV5-4 and TRBJ2-7; 7 bases are shared with TRBD1. Germline CDR1 is SGHNT and CDR2 is YYREEE (reference sequence). The trim removed 4 bases at V and 3 bases at J, leaving 7 bases unmatched. The CDR3 runs 14 residues. The CDR3 DNA reads as TGTGCCAGCAGCCGGGACAGCAAGAACTACGAGCAGTACTTC. This translates into CASSRDSKNYEQYF.

This chain joins TRBV30 and TRBJ1-1, with a weak D call TRBD1 (5 bases). The CDR3 totals 12 residues. Germline loops: CDR1 GTSNPN, CDR2 SVGIG (reference sequence). The CDR3 region is CASDRLNTEAFF. In DNA form, the CDR3 reads TGTGCATCAGACAGATTAAACACTGAAGCTTTCTTT.

This clone was counted a single time. CDR3 in DNA: TGTGCCAGCAGCCAAGAAGGGGCGGTTCTTGGAGCTTTCTTT. Translated, it gives CASSQEGAVLGAFF. The rearrangement joins TRBV3-1 (or the pseudogene TRBV3-2) to TRBJ1-1; perhaps TRBD1 as D (5 bases). The CDR3 totals 14 residues. Looked up from germline, CDR1 is LGHDT and CDR2 is YNNKEL (reference sequence). Deletions cut 0 bases from V and 10 bases from J, with 15 bases between.

The chain is built from TRBV18 and TRBJ1-1; D might be TRBD1 (6 bases). This CDR3 comprises 14 residues. Germline-derived CDR1 and CDR2 are KGHSH and LQKENI. Trimming left V 3 bases short and J 4 bases short, with 12 bases between. CDR3 amino acids: CASSPTGLGTEAFF. The CDR3 DNA is TGTGCCAGCTCACCTACAGGGTTGGGCACTGAAGCTTTCTTT.

DNA for the CDR3: TGTGCCAGCAGCTTCGGACAGTCGAACACTGAAGCTTTCTTT. It specifies CASSFGQSNTEAFF. V and J are TRBV7-9 and TRBJ1-1; perhaps TRBD1 as D (6 bases). This CDR3 region has 14 residues. V lost 3 bases and J 1 base, leaving 9 bases between the germline ends. Germline lookup yields CDR1 SEHNR and CDR2 FQNEAQ (reference sequence). The variable domain in full, with the rest retrieved from reference TRBV7-9 and TRBJ1-1, is DTGVSQNPRHKITKRGQNVTFRCDPISEHNRLYWYRQTLGQGPEFLTYFQNEAQLEKSRLLSDRFSAERPKGSFSTLEIQRTEQGDSAMYLCASSFGQSNTEAFFGQGTRLTVV.

The V gene is TRBV11-1, the J gene TRBJ1-5; D is undetermined. The germline V and J ends were trimmed by 1 base and 5 bases, with 15 bases remaining between them. The CDR3 extends over 16 amino acids. CDR1 is SGHAT, CDR2 FQDESV, per germline (reference sequence). CDR3 nucleotides: TGTGCCAGCAGCTTAGGAGGCGACCGGAAGGATCAGCCCCAGCATTTT. Its protein is CASSLGGDRKDQPQHF. Using reference TRBV11-1 and TRBJ1-5 for the parts outside the CDR3, the full variable domain is EAEVAQSPRYKITEKSQAVAFWCDPISGHATLYWYRQILGQGPELLVQFQDESVVDDSQLPKDRFSAERLKGVDSTLKIQPAELGDSAMYLCASSLGGDRKDQPQHFGDGTRLSIL.

The V and J genes are TRBV19 and TRBJ2-1; no clear D. Germline V gene lookup returns CDR1 LNHDA and CDR2 SQIVND (reference sequence). V was trimmed by 3 bases and J by 2 bases, leaving 14 bases between them. The CDR3 contains 16 residues. CDR3 amino acids: CASSILGVQPYNEQFF. CDR3 DNA sequence: TGTGCCAGTAGTATTCTGGGCGTTCAACCCTACAATGAGCAGTTCTTC.

The chain couples TRBV2 to TRBJ2-2, with 10 bases lining up with TRBD2. J lost 6 bases, V lost 11 bases, and 15 bases had no gene match. This CDR3 is built from 16 residues. CDR1 and CDR2 from the germline V gene are SNHLY and FYNNEI. The CDR3 bases are TGTGCCTCAGAGGGTGGAGCGGGAGGGGAGGCCGGGGAGCTGTTTTTT. Translating gives CASEGGAGGEAGELFF.

The chain uses TRBV30 and TRBJ1-6; D uncertain. Between the trimmed V and J ends, which lost 4 bases and 7 bases, there was a span of 17 bases. CDR1 is GTSNPN and CDR2 is SVGIG in the germline V gene (reference sequence). The CDR3 is 15 amino acids. The CDR3 here is CAWTPVAGLNSPLHF. CDR3 nucleotide sequence: TGTGCCTGGACTCCTGTGGCAGGCTTGAATTCACCCCTCCACTTT.

This rearrangement joins TRBV11-2 to TRBJ1-1; 9 nucleotides agree with TRBD1. The CDR3 totals 13 residues. V shed 5 bases, J shed 8 bases, and the junction held 6 bases outside the gene matches. CDR1 is SGHAT and CDR2 is FQNNGV in the germline V gene. The CDR3 sequence: CASSTTGGFEAFF. Written as DNA, the CDR3 is TGTGCCAGCAGCACGACAGGGGGGTTCGAAGCTTTCTTT.

This clone was seen only once. The chain couples TRBV9 to TRBJ2-7, with TRBD2 matching 7 bases. This CDR3 spans 16 amino acids. J lost 1 base, V lost 0 bases, and 7 bases had no gene match. Germline V gene lookup returns CDR1 SGDLS and CDR2 YYNGEE. CDR3 DNA: TGTGCCAGCAGCGTAGACGGGCGGGGGACTTCCTACGAGCAGTACTTC. This gives the protein CASSVDGRGTSYEQYF.

This chain joins TRBV11-3 and TRBJ1-5, with D perhaps TRBD1 (6 bases). Deletions cut 3 bases from V and 6 bases from J, with 12 bases between. CDR1 is SGHNT and CDR2 is YENEEA in the germline V gene. CDR3 length equals 14 residues. The CDR3 loop reads CASSLGRGSQPQHF. In DNA form, the CDR3 reads TGTGCCAGCAGCTTGGGCAGGGGAAGTCAGCCCCAGCATTTT.

This chain uses TRBV4-3 with TRBJ1-2, with a possible D match to TRBD1 (6 bases). This CDR3 region has 14 residues. The germline V and J ends were trimmed by 4 bases and 0 bases, with 9 bases remaining between them. Per germline, CDR1 LGHNA and CDR2 YSLEER. The CDR3 region is CASSRRTANYGYTF. The CDR3 nucleotides read TGCGCCAGCAGCCGACGGACAGCTAACTATGGCTACACCTTC.

V and J are TRBV11-2 and TRBJ2-2; 9 bases fit TRBD1. With 5 bases clipped from V and 6 bases from J, the junction kept 10 bases outside the gene matches. The germline V gene has CDR1 SGHAT and CDR2 FQNNGV. The CDR3 runs to 16 residues. This chain's CDR3 is CASSARLGQGAGELFF. In DNA form, the CDR3 reads TGTGCCAGCAGCGCCAGGTTGGGACAGGGCGCCGGGGAGCTGTTTTTT.

The rearrangement uses TRBV6-2 or TRBV6-3 and TRBJ2-5; D gene ambiguous. Per germline, CDR1 MNHEY and CDR2 SVGEGT. This CDR3 has 14 amino acids. With 4 bases removed from V and 5 bases from J, the gap between germline ends came to 14 bases. CDR3 loop: CASSSPRGIETQYF. The DNA for the CDR3 is TGTGCCAGCAGTTCCCCGAGAGGAATTGAGACCCAGTACTTC.

The rearrangement links TRBV2 to TRBJ2-3; TRBD1 matches 8 bases. With V trimmed by 6 bases and J by 3 bases, 11 bases remained unmatched. The germline CDR1 and CDR2 sequences are SNHLY and FYNNEI. This CDR3 region has 16 residues. CDR3 sequence (DNA): TGTGCCAGCAGGAAATCGACAGGGGCTAATACAGATACGCAGTATTTT. Encoded protein: CASRKSTGANTDTQYF.

The chain joins TRBV6-5 to TRBJ2-7, with D possibly TRBD1 on 6 matching bases. Germline-derived CDR1 and CDR2 are MNHEY and SVGAGI. The CDR3 loop spans 13 amino acids. Trimming took 7 bases from V and 6 from J, leaving 16 bases between them. CDR3 in DNA: TGTGCCAGCATGACCGGGACATTCTTCGAGCAGTACTTC. Its protein is CASMTGTFFEQYF.

This chain joins TRBV24-1 and TRBJ2-2; 10 positions match TRBD2. CDR3 length: 17 residues. Germline V gene lookup returns CDR1 KGHDR and CDR2 SFDVKD. With 4 bases clipped from V and 6 bases from J, the junction kept 10 bases outside the gene matches. CDR3: CATSDPVLAGVSGELFF. CDR3 coding DNA: TGTGCCACCAGTGACCCCGTGCTAGCGGGGGTTTCCGGGGAGCTGTTTTTT.

The chain carries TRBV4-2 and TRBJ2-7; D is ambiguous. Trimming left V 0 bases short and J 5 bases short, with 5 bases between. This CDR3 is 12 amino acids long. Germline V gene lookup returns CDR1 LGHNA and CDR2 YNFKEQ. DNA for the CDR3: TGTGCCAGCAGCCAAGAATCCGACGAGCAGTACTTC. Translation: CASSQESDEQYF.

This clone showed up just a few times. This chain links TRBV21-1 with TRBJ1-6; no DNA check was done on the table's D call, TRBD1. TRBV21-1 represents a pseudogene. This CDR3 is built from 14 residues. CDR3 nucleotides: TGTGCCAGCAGCAAAGGGCAGGGTGGTTCACCCCTCCACTTT. Residues: CASSKGQGGSPLHF.

V gene TRBV6-5 combines with J gene TRBJ2-1; possibly TRBD2 for D (5 bases). The ends were cut back, 0 bases at V and 7 bases at J, with 10 bases in the middle. This CDR3 has 14 amino acids. Germline V gene data show CDR1 as MNHEY and CDR2 as SVGAGI. The CDR3 DNA is TGTGCCAGCAGTTACTCGAGTACGGGGAATGAGCAGTTCTTC. It translates to CASSYSSTGNEQFF.

V is TRBV5-1 and J is TRBJ2-1; TRBD2 matches at 12 bases. This CDR3 comprises 14 residues. Germline lookup yields CDR1 SGHRS and CDR2 YFSETQ. V was pared by 4 bases and J by 7 bases, with 3 bases of the junction left unmatched. The CDR3 region is CASSATSGRNEQFF. As DNA, the CDR3 is TGCGCCAGCAGCGCGACTAGCGGGAGAAATGAGCAGTTCTTC.

The chain recombines TRBV9 with TRBJ2-1, with no clear D. V was shortened by 2 bases and J by 0 bases, with 9 bases between the two germline ends. Germline V lookup: CDR1 SGDLS, CDR2 YYNGEE. This CDR3 spans 15 amino acids. CDR3 sequence reads: CASSVQVSSYNEQFF. CDR3 nucleotide sequence: TGTGCCAGCAGCGTCCAAGTCAGCTCCTACAATGAGCAGTTCTTC.

V usage is TRBV13 and J usage is TRBJ2-7; 7 bases are shared with TRBD1. J lost 7 bases, V lost 10 bases, and 13 bases had no gene match. This CDR3 comprises 13 residues. CDR1 and CDR2 from the germline V gene are PRHDT and FYEKMQ (reference sequence). CDR3 nucleotide sequence: TGTGCCATGTCAAGGGGGCTTGAAGGGGAGCAGTACTTC. This gives the protein CAMSRGLEGEQYF.

The V gene is TRBV30, the J gene TRBJ2-1, with 10 bases lining up with TRBD1. The V gene's germline CDR1 is GTSNPN and CDR2 SVGIG (reference sequence). The CDR3 runs to 15 residues. With 8 bases clipped from V and 4 bases from J, the junction kept 11 bases outside the gene matches. The CDR3 nucleotides read TGTGCCCACGACCGGGGACAGGGGTTGTACAATGAGCAGTTCTTC. Translation: CAHDRGQGLYNEQFF.